This TCR beta chain was sequenced for a study of T cell responses to AZD1222 COVID-19 vaccine. Study outcomes and limitations: Every sample of the repertoires postdated the peak T cell response.

As concerns this clone: Its antigen remains unidentified.

The data were produced by immunoSEQ multiplex PCR, yet TCRdb's version contains in-frame clones alone and is incomplete. The data show tens of thousands of clones, about nine tenths seen once. The CDR3 runs to 13 residues. Trimming removed 5 bases at V and 0 bases at J, with 5 bases between. The clonotype originates from an adult who received the AZD1222 COVID-19 vaccine. The chain employs TRBV12-3 or TRBV12-4 and TRBJ1-5; D remains unclear. Here the sequenced sample was peripheral blood, taken 28 days after the second AZD1222 dose. The CDR3 reads CASSLLSNQPQHF. As DNA, the CDR3 is TGTGCCAGCAGTCTCCTTAGCAATCAGCCCCAGCATTTT.